The 14 T cell receptor beta chains in this list originate from one sample, sequenced in a study of control samples from healthy donors and cancer patients. The method was immunoSEQ multiplex PCR; TCRdb's version includes in-frame clones alone and lacks a portion of them. The table has some 250,000 clones, around 79% seen once. The sequencing sample was made of PBMCs. The receptors were sampled from an older woman with lung cancer.

The sample holds one count of this clone. The chain links TRBV11-2 to TRBJ2-1, with TRBD2 matching 11 bases. The CDR3 covers 16 residues. The V segment lost 5 bases and the J segment 9 bases; nucleotides outside the gene matches: 12. Germline CDR1 and CDR2: SGHAT and FQNNGV. Here the CDR3 reads CASSPSSGRALGEQFF. The CDR3 DNA follows: TGTGCCAGCAGCCCCAGTAGCGGGAGGGCCCTCGGTGAGCAGTTCTTC. Filled out from reference TRBV11-2 and TRBJ2-1, the complete variable domain reads EAGVAQSPRYKIIEKRQSVAFWCNPISGHATLYWYQQILGQGPKLLIQFQNNGVVDDSQLPKDRFSAERLKGVDSTLKIQPAKLEDSAVYLCASSPSSGRALGEQFFGPGTRLTVL.

V usage is TRBV7-9 and J usage is TRBJ2-7; D unresolved. CDR1 is SEHNR and CDR2 is FQNEAQ in the germline V gene (reference sequence). CDR3 size: 16 residues. Trimming stripped 4 bases from V and 3 bases from J, with 19 bases between. The CDR3 reads CASSSTQAMFLYEQYF. The CDR3 bases are TGTGCCAGCAGCTCCACCCAAGCCATGTTCCTCTACGAGCAGTACTTC.

J is TRBJ2-3 and V is TRBV9; D not resolved. Trimming took 2 bases from V and 3 from J, leaving 7 bases between them. CDR3 length: 13 residues. Germline CDR1 reads SGDLS; CDR2 reads YYNGEE. The CDR3 coding sequence is TGTGCCAGCAGCGTTGACTTAACAGATACGCAGTATTTT. Its translation: CASSVDLTDTQYF. Together with reference TRBV9 and TRBJ2-3, the CDR3 gives the full variable domain: DSGVTQTPKHLITATGQRVTLRCSPRSGDLSVYWYQQSLDQGLQFLIQYYNGEERAKGNILERFSAQQFPDLHSELNLSSLELGDSALYFCASSVDLTDTQYFGPGTRLTVL.

The gene calls are TRBV15 and TRBJ1-4; possible D gene TRBD1, 6 bases. V lost 4 bases to trimming and J lost 7 bases, with 16 bases between them. Germline CDR1 is LNHNV and CDR2 is YYDKDF (reference sequence). The CDR3 runs 15 residues. The CDR3 reads CATSKGDRPTEKLFF. In nucleotides, the CDR3 is TGTGCCACCAGCAAGGGCGACAGGCCAACTGAAAAACTGTTTTTT.

The gene calls are TRBV21-1 and TRBJ2-2; no DNA check was done on the table's D call, TRBD1. TRBV21-1 is listed as a pseudogene. The length of the CDR3 is 16 residues. CDR3 loop: CASSKAQETGLGELFF. The CDR3 coding sequence is TGTGCCAGCAGCAAAGCGCAGGAGACAGGGTTAGGGGAGCTGTTTTTT.

The chain uses TRBV4-1 and TRBJ2-2, with D unresolved. This CDR3 contains 14 residues. Looked up from germline, CDR1 is MGHRA and CDR2 is YSYEKL. The V end lost 0 bases, the J end lost 6 bases, and 8 bases lay between the germline ends. The CDR3 here is CASSQDRKAGELFF. The CDR3 region has the DNA TGCGCCAGCAGCCAAGATCGGAAAGCCGGGGAGCTGTTTTTT.

Concerning this clone itself: One end of the junction does not line up with germline, which may come from a read error. The chain employs TRBV18 and TRBJ2-1; 7 nucleotides align to TRBD1. Per the germline V gene, CDR1 is KGHSH and CDR2 is LQKENI. The CDR3 spans 15 residues. CDR3 nucleotides: TGTGCCAGCTCACCACCGGCAGGGGGATACATTGAGCAGTTCTTC. Translating it yields CASSPPAGGYIEQFF.

This clone was seen ten or more times. The V and J genes are TRBV2 and TRBJ1-2; D uncertain. CDR1 and CDR2 (germline): SNHLY, FYNNEI. This CDR3 region has 14 residues. The V end lost 8 bases, the J end lost 4 bases, and 17 bases lay between the germline ends. The CDR3 region has the DNA TGTGCCAGCCGCCGCGAAGCCGCGGGCTATGGCTACACCTTC. Protein: CASRREAAGYGYTF.

In its sample, this clone was seen a few times. The V and J genes are TRBV4-1 and TRBJ2-3; 7 bases are a match to TRBD2. Trimming cost V 3 bases and J 6 bases; bases outside gene matches: 9. In germline, CDR1 is MGHRA, CDR2 YSYEKL. The CDR3 totals 15 residues. DNA of the CDR3: TGCGCCAGCAGCCAGGGGGGACTATTAACGGATACGCAGTATTTT. Its translation is CASSQGGLLTDTQYF.

This chain links TRBV6-6 with TRBJ2-2; D not certain. This CDR3 comprises 15 residues. Germline CDR1 and CDR2: MNHNY and SVGAGI (reference sequence). V was shortened by 5 bases and J by 5 bases, with 15 bases between the two germline ends. CDR3 protein: CASSSLGPTTGELFF. The CDR3 coding sequence is TGTGCCAGCAGTAGTCTAGGGCCGACGACCGGGGAGCTGTTTTTT.

This chain joins TRBV4-1 and TRBJ2-6; the D gene is possibly TRBD2 (6 bases). There are 18 residues in the CDR3. V shed 4 bases and J shed 0 bases, with 16 bases lying between them. Germline assignment: CDR1 MGHRA and CDR2 YSYEKL. Here the CDR3 reads CASSPSTRGTSGANVLTF. In DNA, the CDR3 is TGCGCCAGCAGCCCTTCCACGCGGGGTACCTCTGGGGCCAACGTCCTGACTTTC.

Of note for this clone: Other DNA sequences in this specimen translate into the identical CDR3. The chain recombines TRBV5-1 with TRBJ2-5; TRBD2 might be the D (5 bases). From germline, CDR1 is SGHRS and CDR2 YFSETQ. V dropped 2 bases and J dropped 1 base, with 12 bases sitting between them. The CDR3 totals 15 residues. CDR3 loop: CASSLVPGSQETQYF. The CDR3, as DNA: TGCGCCAGCAGCTTAGTCCCGGGGTCCCAAGAGACCCAGTACTTC.

The genes are TRBV28 and TRBJ2-1; tentative D call: TRBD2 (5 bases). Trimming took 6 bases from V and 4 from J, leaving 19 bases between them. The germline gives CDR1 MDHEN, CDR2 SYDVKM. This CDR3 region has 16 residues. CDR3 region: CASRFSGRGAYNEQFF. The CDR3 DNA is TGTGCCAGCAGATTCTCTGGACGGGGAGCTTACAATGAGCAGTTCTTC.

The chain couples TRBV23-1 to TRBJ1-1; the D gene is possibly TRBD1 (6 bases). TRBV23-1 is an ORF, and what it does is uncertain. This CDR3 has 13 amino acids. With 4 bases removed from V and 5 bases from J, the gap between germline ends came to 11 bases. The CDR3 DNA sequence: TGCGCCAGCAGTCCTCAGGGGAGGACTGAAGCTTTCTTT. Protein sequence: CASSPQGRTEAFF.